The 20 T cell receptor beta chains listed next were all sequenced from one sample in a study of CD8 T cells in ankylosing spondylitis. TCRdb recomputed calls from the 5' RACE reads with MiXCR, one row per CDR3 protein. The sample yields 250,000 to 300,000 distinct CDR3 sequences, about 20% seen once. The sequencing input was blood, either unsorted or a sorted T cell fraction (not recorded which). Receptor source: a male donor with ankylosing spondylitis or in good health (not recorded which).

The rearrangement uses TRBV29-1 and TRBJ1-1; a possible D gene is TRBD1 (6 bases). Trimming stripped 6 bases from V and 7 bases from J, with 9 bases between. CDR3 size: 10 residues. Per germline, CDR1 SQVTM and CDR2 ANQGSEA. The CDR3 protein is CSVGGIEAFF. CDR3 DNA sequence: TGCAGCGTAGGGGGTATTGAAGCTTTCTTT.

This clonotype was seen a few times. The chain has TRBV7-6 and TRBJ2-7, with TRBD2 identical over 11 bases. Trimming at V came to 1 base and at J to 0 bases, leaving 8 bases not matched to a gene. This CDR3 has 18 amino acids. Germline V lookup: CDR1 SGHVS, CDR2 FNYEAQ. The CDR3, as DNA: TGTGCCAGCAGCTTAGGACTAGCGGGATTACTGAGCTCCTACGAGCAGTACTTC. This sequence encodes CASSLGLAGLLSSYEQYF.

This clonotype was counted a few times. The chain carries TRBV27 and TRBJ2-7; perhaps TRBD2 as D (6 bases). The V and J ends lost 2 bases and 6 bases respectively, with 11 bases between them. The germline V gene encodes CDR1 MNHEY and CDR2 SMNVEV (reference sequence). The CDR3 spans 13 residues. The CDR3 sequence: CASSLGRGSEQYF. Here the CDR3 DNA reads TGTGCCAGCAGTTTAGGGCGGGGATCCGAGCAGTACTTC.

The CDR3 DNA reads TGTGCCAGCTCACGTTCCGACTTAGCGGCCCCCTACGAGCAGTACTTC. Translated: CASSRSDLAAPYEQYF. The chain couples TRBV18 to TRBJ2-7, with a weak D call TRBD2 (6 bases). V was shortened by 4 bases and J by 2 bases, with 18 bases between the two germline ends. CDR1 is KGHSH, CDR2 LQKENI, per germline. There are 16 residues in the CDR3.

The chain joins TRBV29-1 to TRBJ2-7; TRBD2 matches at 11 bases. The trim removed 4 bases at V and 4 bases at J, leaving 3 bases unmatched. Germline CDR1 and CDR2: SQVTM and ANQGSEA. This CDR3 spans 13 amino acids. The CDR3 sequence is CSVVLAGGYEQYF. CDR3 nucleotide sequence: TGCAGCGTTGTTCTAGCGGGAGGTTACGAGCAGTACTTC.

In this sample, this clonotype turned up many times. The chain couples TRBV10-3 to TRBJ1-5, with D possibly being TRBD1 (5 bases). V lost 5 bases, J lost 4 bases, and 9 bases lay in between. Germline V gene sequence: CDR1 ENHRY, CDR2 SYGVKD. CDR3 length equals 13 residues. In nucleotides, the CDR3 is TGTGCCATCAGTAGGGGAGATAATCAGCCCCAGCATTTT. Translation gives CAISRGDNQPQHF.

The chain uses TRBV7-3 and TRBJ2-3; TRBD1 or TRBD2 may be the D gene (6 bases each). Trimming shortened V by 5 bases and J by 4 bases, and 22 bases separated the two germline ends. The CDR3 is 17 amino acids. Looked up from germline, CDR1 is SGHTA and CDR2 is FQGTGA. Here the CDR3 reads CASSRGGGLSLADTQYF. CDR3 DNA sequence: TGTGCCAGCAGCCGAGGGGGAGGACTCTCCTTGGCAGATACGCAGTATTTT. The full variable domain, with the rest looked up from reference TRBV7-3 and TRBJ2-3, is GAGVSQTPSNKVTEKGKYVELRCDPISGHTALYWYRQSLGQGPEFLIYFQGTGAADDSGLPNDRFFAVRPEGSVSTLKIQRTERGDSAVYLCASSRGGGLSLADTQYFGPGTRLTVL.

This clonotype was seen only a few times. This chain links TRBV19 with TRBJ1-2; TRBD1 matches 12 bases. Germline CDR1 and CDR2: LNHDA and SQIVND (reference sequence). The trim removed 5 bases at V and 7 bases at J, leaving 5 bases unmatched. CDR3 length equals 14 residues. CDR3 amino acids: CASSLGQGASGYTF. CDR3 coding DNA: TGTGCCAGTAGTCTGGGACAGGGGGCATCTGGCTACACCTTC.

This clonotype was found a few times. V and J are TRBV5-1 and TRBJ2-7; 9 nucleotides align to TRBD1. CDR1 and CDR2 from the germline V gene are SGHRS and YFSETQ. CDR3 length equals 15 residues. The ends lost 4 bases at V and 7 bases at J; junction bases unmatched: 12. The CDR3 is CASSRDRVPLGEQYF. DNA of the CDR3: TGCGCCAGCAGCCGGGACAGGGTCCCGTTGGGGGAGCAGTACTTC.

The chain recombines TRBV20-1 with TRBJ2-2; possibly TRBD2 for D (6 bases). Germline-derived CDR1 and CDR2 are DFQATT and SNEGSKA (reference sequence). The CDR3 runs 17 residues. Trimming removed 0 bases at V and 5 bases at J, with 19 bases between. The CDR3 region has the DNA TGCAGTGCTAGAGATGGACTTACGGGAGTACGGACCGGGGAGCTGTTTTTT. It translates to CSARDGLTGVRTGELFF.

V gene TRBV24-1 combines with J gene TRBJ2-7, with TRBD2 as a possible D gene (5 bases). CDR1 is KGHDR and CDR2 is SFDVKD in the germline V gene. The CDR3 spans 14 residues. The V and J ends lost 5 bases and 4 bases respectively, with 14 bases between them. CDR3 sequence reads: CATSAGDWRYEQYF. In DNA form, the CDR3 reads TGTGCCACCAGTGCGGGCGACTGGAGGTACGAGCAGTACTTC.

This clonotype was detected only a few times. The chain uses TRBV4-3 and TRBJ2-1; D is possibly TRBD1 (5 bases). This CDR3 is built from 17 residues. With 0 bases removed from V and 8 bases from J, the gap between germline ends came to 20 bases. Germline V gives CDR1 LGHNA, CDR2 YSLEER. This chain's CDR3 is CASSQDGATQARDEQFF. In DNA form, the CDR3 reads TGCGCCAGCAGCCAAGATGGGGCTACGCAAGCCAGGGATGAGCAGTTCTTC.

This clonotype has only a few counts. J is TRBJ2-1 and V is TRBV29-1; no reliable D call. The CDR3 totals 11 residues. V lost 8 bases, J lost 7 bases, and 12 bases lay in between. CDR1 SQVTM and CDR2 ANQGSEA come from the germline V gene. The chain's CDR3 is CSLLGMNEQFF. The DNA of the CDR3 is TGCAGCCTGCTGGGAATGAATGAGCAGTTCTTC.

This clonotype has a handful of counts. The gene calls are TRBV7-8 and TRBJ2-3; 7 bases are shared with TRBD2. The length of the CDR3 is 17 residues. After removal of 1 base from V and 0 bases from J, the junction contained 7 bases not matched to a gene. The germline CDR1 and CDR2 sequences are SGHVS and FQNEAQ. CDR3 amino acids: CASSLEIAGSSTDTQYF. In DNA form, the CDR3 reads TGTGCCAGCAGCTTAGAGATAGCGGGTTCTAGCACAGATACGCAGTATTTT.

This clonotype has a handful of counts. This sequence joins TRBV2 and TRBJ2-1; 15 bases match TRBD2. Germline V CDR1 and CDR2: SNHLY, FYNNEI. The CDR3 totals 17 residues. Unmatched junction bases numbered 6, after V lost 7 bases and J lost 2 bases. The CDR3 protein is CASMGTSGRTAYNEQFF. The DNA of the CDR3 is TGTGCCAGCATGGGGACTAGCGGGAGGACCGCCTACAATGAGCAGTTCTTC. The entire variable domain, with the rest obtained from reference TRBV2 and TRBJ2-1, is as follows: EPEVTQTPSHQVTQMGQEVILRCVPISNHLYFYWYRQILGQKVEFLVSFYNNEISEKSEIFDDQFSVERPDGSNFTLKIRSTKLEDSAMYFCASMGTSGRTAYNEQFFGPGTRLTVL.

This rearrangement joins TRBV29-1 to TRBJ2-1; possibly TRBD2 for D (6 bases). Deletions cut 7 bases from V and 10 bases from J, with 29 bases between. This CDR3 is built from 16 residues. The germline gives CDR1 SQVTM, CDR2 ANQGSEA. CDR3 in amino acids: CSAEWDLRAGSGEQFF. In DNA form, the CDR3 reads TGCAGCGCCGAATGGGACTTACGGGCGGGATCGGGCGAGCAGTTCTTC.

The CDR3 DNA is TGTGCCATCAGTGAGTGGGGGCGCACAGATACGCAGTATTTT. Translated, it gives CAISEWGRTDTQYF. The V and J genes are TRBV10-3 and TRBJ2-3; tentatively, D is TRBD1 (6 bases). Trimming stripped 1 base from V and 1 base from J, with 6 bases between. This CDR3 region has 14 residues. Germline CDR1 ENHRY, CDR2 SYGVKD.

The CDR3 loop is CSARTSGSPYNEQFF. In DNA form, the CDR3 reads TGCAGCGCAAGGACTAGCGGGAGTCCCTACAATGAGCAGTTCTTC. This chain joins TRBV29-1 and TRBJ2-1, with 13 nucleotides matching TRBD2. The germline CDR1 and CDR2 sequences are SQVTM and ANQGSEA. V lost 7 bases and J lost 2; bases outside the gene matches: 5. The CDR3 has 15 residues.

This clonotype was seen more than once but under ten times. V and J are TRBV20-1 and TRBJ2-7; 7 positions agree with TRBD1. The CDR3 sequence is 12 residues long. With V trimmed by 3 bases and J by 2 bases, 1 base remained unmatched. CDR1 is DFQATT and CDR2 is SNEGSKA in the germline V gene (reference sequence). CDR3 region: CSARTGTYEQYF. The CDR3 region has the DNA TGCAGTGCTAGGACAGGGACCTACGAGCAGTACTTC.

The chain couples TRBV28 to TRBJ2-2; 8 bases are a match to TRBD1. Trimming removed 1 base from V and 4 bases from J; junction bases left unmatched: 2. This CDR3 has 15 amino acids. Germline V CDR1 and CDR2: MDHEN, SYDVKM. The CDR3 sequence: CASSLLQGGTGELFF. CDR3 DNA: TGTGCCAGCAGTTTATTACAGGGGGGCACCGGGGAGCTGTTTTTT.